The 7 T cell receptor beta chains presented below share a single source sample, sequenced in a study of T cell repertoires in cytomegalovirus infection. TCRdb independently ran MiXCR on the reads; one entry per CDR3 protein. This repertoire shows under 120,000 distinct CDR3 sequences, under 55% found once; its top ten account for approximately 69%. Antigen specificity for these receptors is unknown. Specimen: CD8+ T cells from cultured PBMCs, collected from culture after CMV antigen stimulation. The receptors shown here come from a human donor in good health (CMV status not recorded). Some clones in this sample may be carry-over from other donors' samples.

This clonotype was recorded many times. V gene TRBV18 combines with J gene TRBJ1-3, with TRBD1 matching over 10 bases. The germline V gene encodes CDR1 KGHSH and CDR2 LQKENI. J was trimmed by 3 bases and V by 1 base; bases with no gene match: 6. This CDR3 has 17 residues. CDR3 DNA: TGTGCCAGCTCACCACTGCGACAGGGGGCGAGTGGAAACACCATATATTTT. Translation: CASSPLRQGASGNTIYF.

The V and J genes are TRBV27 and TRBJ1-6; tentatively, D is TRBD1 (5 bases). The V gene's germline CDR1 is MNHEY and CDR2 SMNVEV (reference sequence). Trimming removed 6 bases from V and 10 bases from J, with 16 bases in between. This CDR3 is built from 14 residues. The CDR3 loop reads CASSPSGGRSPLHF. The CDR3 bases are TGTGCCAGCAGCCCATCGGGGGGTCGGTCACCCCTCCACTTT.

A remark on this clonotype: The junction shows a germline mismatch at one end, possibly a read error. J is TRBJ2-3 and V is TRBV7-8; D possibly corresponds to TRBD2 (5 bases). The germline V gene encodes CDR1 SGHVS and CDR2 FQNEAQ. The CDR3 contains 15 residues. For the CDR3, the DNA is TGTGCCAGCAGCCGGACTGCCCCCTTACTGGATACACAGTATTTT. This sequence encodes CASSRTAPLLDTQYF.

V is TRBV6-8 and J is TRBJ1-2, with 8 bases identical to TRBD1. Germline V gives CDR1 MNHGY, CDR2 SAAAGT. The CDR3 is made up of 12 amino acids. Trimming cost V 5 bases and J 8 bases; bases outside gene matches: 4. The CDR3 region is CASSPQGDGYTF. CDR3 coding DNA: TGTGCCAGCAGTCCACAGGGGGACGGCTACACCTTC.

This clonotype was counted between two and nine times. V gene TRBV5-1 combines with J gene TRBJ2-7; tentatively, D is TRBD2 (7 bases). CDR3 length equals 15 residues. Trimming removed 5 bases from V and 2 bases from J, with 17 bases in between. Germline loops: CDR1 SGHRS, CDR2 YFSETQ. The CDR3 protein is CASRGEGGSAYEQYF. The CDR3 DNA sequence: TGCGCCAGCAGGGGTGAGGGGGGGTCAGCCTACGAGCAGTACTTC. Looking up the rest from reference TRBV5-1 and TRBJ2-7 gives the full variable domain: KAGVTQTPRYLIKTRGQQVTLSCSPISGHRSVSWYQQTPGQGLQFLFEYFSETQRNKGNFPGRFSGRQFSNSRSEMNVSTLELGDSALYLCASRGEGGSAYEQYFGPGTRLTVT.

This clonotype was observed a few times. The CDR3 sequence is CASSLSQGGNQPQHF. For the CDR3, the DNA is TGTGCCAGCAGTTTATCTCAGGGTGGTAATCAGCCCCAGCATTTT. The chain uses TRBV27 and TRBJ1-5; a possible D gene is TRBD1 (5 bases). Germline V gives CDR1 MNHEY, CDR2 SMNVEV (reference sequence). Trimming pared 0 bases from V and 4 bases from J, leaving 10 bases between. The CDR3 runs to 15 residues.

The V call is TRBV12-3 or TRBV12-4, the J call TRBJ2-1, with a weak D call TRBD2 (5 bases). V lost 2 bases to trimming and J lost 5 bases, with 13 bases between them. The CDR3 totals 15 residues. The CDR3 nucleotides are TGTGCCAGCAGTTTATCCGGGAATTATAACAATGAGCAGTTCTTC. Encoded protein: CASSLSGNYNNEQFF.